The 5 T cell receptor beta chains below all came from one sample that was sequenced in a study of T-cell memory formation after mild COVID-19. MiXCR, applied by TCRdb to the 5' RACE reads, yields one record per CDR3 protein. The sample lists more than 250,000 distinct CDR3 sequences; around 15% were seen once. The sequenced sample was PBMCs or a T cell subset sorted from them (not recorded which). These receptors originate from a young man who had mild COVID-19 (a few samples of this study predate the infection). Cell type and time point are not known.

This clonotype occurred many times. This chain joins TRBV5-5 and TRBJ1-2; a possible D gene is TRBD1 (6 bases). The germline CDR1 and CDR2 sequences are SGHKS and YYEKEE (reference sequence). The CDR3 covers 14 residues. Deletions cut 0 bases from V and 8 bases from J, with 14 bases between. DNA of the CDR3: TGTGCCAGCAGCTTGGCCGGGACACAAAGAGGCTACACCTTC. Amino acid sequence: CASSLAGTQRGYTF.

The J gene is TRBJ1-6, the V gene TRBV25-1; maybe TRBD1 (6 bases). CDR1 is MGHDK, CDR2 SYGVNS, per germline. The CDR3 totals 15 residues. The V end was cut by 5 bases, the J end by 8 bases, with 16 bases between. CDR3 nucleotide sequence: TGTGCCAGCAGTCAGACAGGCCCGTTTTATTCACCCCTCCACTTT. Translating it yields CASSQTGPFYSPLHF.

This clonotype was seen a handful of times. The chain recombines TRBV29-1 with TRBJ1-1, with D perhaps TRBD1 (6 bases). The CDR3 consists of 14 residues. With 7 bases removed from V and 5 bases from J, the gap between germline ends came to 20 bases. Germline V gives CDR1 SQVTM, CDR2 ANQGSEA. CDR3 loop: CSALGEQGGTEAFF. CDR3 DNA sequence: TGCAGCGCACTAGGAGAACAGGGCGGGACTGAAGCTTTCTTT.

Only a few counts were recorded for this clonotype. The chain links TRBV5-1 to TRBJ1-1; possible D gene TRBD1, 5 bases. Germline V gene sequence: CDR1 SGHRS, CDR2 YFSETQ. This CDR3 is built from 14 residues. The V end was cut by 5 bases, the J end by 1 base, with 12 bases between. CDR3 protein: CASRRNGGNTEAFF. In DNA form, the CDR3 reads TGCGCCAGCAGACGGAATGGGGGGAACACTGAAGCTTTCTTT.

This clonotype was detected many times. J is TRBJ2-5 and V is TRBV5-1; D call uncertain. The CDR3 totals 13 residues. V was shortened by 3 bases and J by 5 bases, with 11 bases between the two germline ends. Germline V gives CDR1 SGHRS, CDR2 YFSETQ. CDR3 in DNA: TGCGCCAGCAGCTCAGGACCCGGGGAGACCCAGTACTTC. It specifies CASSSGPGETQYF. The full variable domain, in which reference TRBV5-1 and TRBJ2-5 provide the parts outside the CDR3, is KAGVTQTPRYLIKTRGQQVTLSCSPISGHRSVSWYQQTPGQGLQFLFEYFSETQRNKGNFPGRFSGRQFSNSRSEMNVSTLELGDSALYLCASSSGPGETQYFGPGTRLLVL.